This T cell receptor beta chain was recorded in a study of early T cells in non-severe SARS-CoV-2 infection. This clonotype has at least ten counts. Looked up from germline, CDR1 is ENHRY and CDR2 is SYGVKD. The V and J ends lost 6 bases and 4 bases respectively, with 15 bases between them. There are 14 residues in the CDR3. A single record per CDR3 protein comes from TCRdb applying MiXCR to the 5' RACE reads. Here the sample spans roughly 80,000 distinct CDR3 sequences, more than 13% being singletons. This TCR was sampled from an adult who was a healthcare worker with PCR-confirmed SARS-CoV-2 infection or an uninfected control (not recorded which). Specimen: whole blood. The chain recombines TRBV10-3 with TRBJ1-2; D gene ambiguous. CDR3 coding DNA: TGTGCCATCAGGCCGCCGGGAGAAACCTATGGCTACACCTTC. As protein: CAIRPPGETYGYTF.